This T cell receptor beta chain was captured by sequencing in a study of shared clonotypes between healthy human individuals. For the study at large: Those who served as donors were a couple of women and three men between the ages of 18 and 49.

All of the donors resided in Nashville, Tennessee, and each was a Caucasian adult. The split of CD4+ cells yielded CD45RA+ naive and CD45RA-negative memory subsets. Each replicate PCR on the sorted subsets used roughly 200 ng DNA (around 30,000 T cell genomes). Using immunoSEQ multiplex PCR, the repertoire was profiled, and TCRdb retains in-frame clones only, with some absent. The table includes some 2,000,000 clones, around 95% detected once. The CDR3 has 16 residues. The V gene's germline CDR1 is GTSNPN and CDR2 SVGIG (reference sequence). Losses at the gene ends were 0 bases for V and 4 bases for J; bases not matched to a gene: 8.

The sequencing input was naive CD4+ T cells sorted from blood. The subset was: CD45RA+ positively selected. This clonotype originated in a man between 18 and 29 years old in good health. The chain joins TRBV30 to TRBJ2-3; 9 bases are a match to TRBD2. CDR3 protein: CAWSVRLAGAPDTQYF. DNA for the CDR3: TGTGCCTGGAGTGTACGATTAGCGGGAGCCCCAGATACGCAGTATTTT.